The 2 T cell receptor beta chains below all came from one sample that was sequenced in a study of Ad26.COV2.S vaccination and SARS-CoV-2 variants (dated by TCRdb to the early 2020s). This sample's treatment or condition label indicates: some 20 received Ad26.COV2.S at low or high dose, single or two shots; several received placebo; per-sample allocation not given. For vaccine and placebo recipients, repertoires were sequenced using samples collected on day 63 after the first injection. Library preparation was by the immunoSEQ multiplex PCR assay. This is the immuneACCESS table as TCRdb keeps it, with only in-frame sequences that have V and J called. A part of the clones is gone; compared with another copy, unresolved V genes explain less than half, and the rest is unexplained. This sample has a few hundred thousand clones in its table, and almost 90% of those were observed once. The top ten constitute roughly 6% of the sample.

Sequencing was performed on peripheral blood, taken in a trial of Ad26.COV2.S vaccine versus placebo. Receptors originate from a person between 18 and 60 years old who received the Ad26.COV2.S COVID-19 vaccine or a placebo.

V gene TRBV15 combines with J gene TRBJ1-1; tentatively, D is TRBD1 (5 bases). V lost 6 bases and J lost 0, with 20 bases in between. The CDR3 spans 17 residues. Germline-derived CDR1 and CDR2 are LNHNV and YYDKDF (reference sequence). The DNA for the CDR3 is TGTGCCACCAGTGCCCAGGGAGATATTACTGTGAACACTGAAGCTTTCTTT. Its translation is CATSAQGDITVNTEAFF.

The chain couples TRBV9 to TRBJ1-2, with 7 bases lining up with TRBD1. Germline V gives CDR1 SGDLS, CDR2 YYNGEE. CDR3 length: 15 residues. V lost 0 bases, J lost 4 bases, and 6 bases stayed unmatched. Here the CDR3 reads CASSVGGGLTYGYTF. The DNA of the CDR3 is TGTGCCAGCAGCGTAGGAGGGGGCCTTACCTATGGCTACACCTTC.